Below, one TCR beta chain is given with its context. The primer mix had 60 Vbeta and 13 Jbeta primers. Profiling relied on immunoSEQ multiplex PCR, and the TCRdb table lists in-frame clones only, not all of them. The sample lists about 84,000 clones, around three fifths occurring once. The data derive from a study of cytomegalovirus exposure and HLA in healthy donors. The sequencing input was PBMCs. This receptor was taken from a middle-aged woman in good health and CMV-seropositive.

The CDR3 loop reads CASSTARGVGYTF. CDR3 nucleotides: TGTGCCAGCAGCACAGCCAGGGGGGTTGGCTACACCTTC. This sequence joins TRBV27 and TRBJ1-2, with 7 bases aligning to TRBD1. CDR3 length: 13 residues. CDR1 and CDR2 (germline): MNHEY, SMNVEV (reference sequence). Unmatched junction bases numbered 8, after V lost 6 bases and J lost 7 bases.